This TCR beta chain stems from a study of regulatory T cells in long-lasting Graves disease. Study observations and caveats: Reduced TCR diversity was observed in persistent Graves' patients versus newly diagnosed patients.

Worth noting for this clonotype: Antigen unknown.

The sample's time point: newly diagnosed GD, antithyroid drugs for less than 3 months. The TCR library used RNA extracted from PBMCs. V was cut by 0 bases and J by 5 bases, with 11 bases left in between. This CDR3 is 15 amino acids long. Looked up from germline, CDR1 is LNHNV and CDR2 is YYDKDF (reference sequence). Construction of the TCR beta libraries employed iRepertoire HTBI primers in conjunction with Arm-PCR of CDR3 regions. TCRdb re-called the multiplex PCR reads with MiXCR, one entry per CDR3 protein. The table lists about 350,000 distinct CDR3 sequences, 15% to 20% of them singletons. These data are also associated with another study on T cells in Graves' hyperthyroidism and ophthalmopathy.

The sequencing used peripheral blood mononuclear cells (PBMCs), collected at new diagnosis, from a patient treated with antithyroid drugs. This receptor was identified in a woman aged 18 to 35 with Graves disease. V and J are TRBV15 and TRBJ1-5; no definite D call. The CDR3 sequence is CATSRDKRVYQPQHF. CDR3 DNA: TGTGCCACCAGCAGAGATAAGAGAGTTTATCAGCCCCAGCATTTT.